The 9 T cell receptor beta chains below all came from one sample that was sequenced in a study of identical twins. Each CDR3 protein gets one entry after TCRdb re-called the 5' RACE reads with MiXCR. The sample consists of some 200,000 distinct CDR3 sequences, under 10% of them appearing once. Another study also made use of these data, one on yellow fever vaccine responses in identical twins.

The source material was memory (CD45RO+) T cells sorted from blood. These receptors were collected from a woman under 30 in good health.

This clonotype occurred many times. The chain recombines TRBV2 with TRBJ1-1; D uncertain. Germline CDR1 SNHLY, CDR2 FYNNEI. The germline V and J ends were trimmed by 8 bases and 4 bases, with 17 bases remaining between them. The CDR3 consists of 14 residues. The CDR3 is CASRAVNPATEAFF. DNA of the CDR3: TGTGCCAGCCGGGCCGTTAATCCGGCCACTGAAGCTTTCTTT. The full variable domain, rest sourced from reference TRBV2 and TRBJ1-1, is EPEVTQTPSHQVTQMGQEVILRCVPISNHLYFYWYRQILGQKVEFLVSFYNNEISEKSEIFDDQFSVERPDGSNFTLKIRSTKLEDSAMYFCASRAVNPATEAFFGQGTRLTVV.

This clonotype showed up many times. This chain uses TRBV27 with TRBJ2-3; 7 nucleotides align to TRBD1. This CDR3 region has 16 residues. Trimming removed 4 bases from V and 1 base from J; junction bases left unmatched: 8. Germline CDR1 reads MNHEY; CDR2 reads SMNVEV (reference sequence). CDR3: CASSSRTGRGTDTQYF. The CDR3 DNA reads TGTGCCAGCAGTTCTCGGACAGGACGAGGCACAGATACGCAGTATTTT.

The table lists this clonotype with many counts. This chain connects TRBV5-6 to TRBJ2-1, with D tentatively TRBD2 (6 bases). V lost 0 bases to trimming and J lost 2 bases, with 9 bases between them. This CDR3 is built from 15 residues. Germline-derived CDR1 and CDR2 are SGHDT and YYEEEE. For the CDR3, the DNA is TGTGCCAGCAGCTTGGCGGGAGTTCCCTACAATGAGCAGTTCTTC. The encoded protein is CASSLAGVPYNEQFF.

V usage is TRBV6-5 and J usage is TRBJ1-3, with 7 bases lining up with TRBD1. The CDR3 is 16 residues long. Germline-derived CDR1 and CDR2 are MNHEY and SVGAGI. After removal of 4 bases from V and 4 bases from J, the junction contained 10 bases not matched to a gene. DNA for the CDR3: TGTGCCAGCAGTTCCGGGGGGCAGGGGGGAGGAAACACCATATATTTT. It translates to CASSSGGQGGGNTIYF.

Many counts were recorded for this clonotype. The chain combines TRBV4-1 with TRBJ2-7; D might be TRBD2 (6 bases). V was shortened by 2 bases and J by 2 bases, with 10 bases between the two germline ends. This CDR3 has 14 residues. Germline CDR1 reads MGHRA; CDR2 reads YSYEKL. The CDR3, as DNA: TGCGCCAGCAGCCAACGGGAGTTAACCTACGAGCAGTACTTC. This codes for CASSQRELTYEQYF.

The V call is TRBV6-1, the J call TRBJ2-1, with TRBD2 as a possible D gene (7 bases). The CDR3 runs 13 residues. V lost 6 bases and J lost 15, with 21 bases in between. Germline loops: CDR1 MNHNS, CDR2 SASEGT. The CDR3 loop reads CASSSIPGRGRFF. CDR3 DNA sequence: TGTGCCAGCAGCTCTATCCCTGGGCGGGGGCGGTTCTTC.

This clonotype was seen a handful of times. The V gene is TRBV5-4, the J gene TRBJ2-1; the D gene is possibly TRBD2 (6 bases). CDR1 is SGHNT, CDR2 YYREEE, per germline (reference sequence). The CDR3 is 14 residues long. V was cut by 8 bases and J by 0 bases, with 12 bases left in between. The CDR3 DNA is TGTGCCAGTAGCGGTCAGAGCTCCTACAATGAGCAGTTCTTC. This codes for CASSGQSSYNEQFF.

The chain has TRBV7-2 and TRBJ2-3; 11 nucleotides agree with TRBD2. Trimming cost V 5 bases and J 4 bases; bases outside gene matches: 8. Germline V gene sequence: CDR1 SGHTA, CDR2 FQGNSA. The CDR3 is made up of 16 amino acids. The CDR3 region is CASSKTSGGGSDTQYF. CDR3 bases: TGTGCCAGCAGCAAAACTAGCGGGGGCGGCTCAGATACGCAGTATTTT. Variable domain in full (rest from reference TRBV7-2 and TRBJ2-3): GAGVSQSPSNKVTEKGKDVELRCDPISGHTALYWYRQSLGQGLEFLIYFQGNSAPDKSGLPSDRFSAERTGGSVSTLTIQRTQQEDSAVYLCASSKTSGGGSDTQYFGPGTRLTVL.

Ten or more counts support this clonotype. V and J are TRBV12-3 or TRBV12-4 and TRBJ2-5; 8 positions agree with TRBD1. This CDR3 comprises 14 residues. Unmatched junction bases numbered 7, after V lost 6 bases and J lost 4 bases. CDR3 protein: CASSPRGQGETQYF. In DNA form, the CDR3 reads TGTGCCAGCAGCCCCAGGGGGCAGGGAGAGACCCAGTACTTC.